This paragraph covers one T cell receptor beta chain sequence. It lacks a known antigen. No much larger clonotype is one base removed from it; base qualities were not supplied. TCRbeta CDR3 regions were sequenced with the immunoSEQ Assay. After extraction, genomic DNA underwent amplification by bias-controlled multiplex PCR, followed by high-throughput sequencing. Per the source publication's procedure: Collapsing and filtering of sequences were performed to quantify the absolute abundance of each unique TCRbeta CDR3 region. Usable DNA was measured by amplifying reference genes present in all nucleated cells, and TCRbeta template counts were normalized to that usable DNA to estimate T cell fraction. Repertoire TCRs were annotated as SARS-CoV-2-specific when V gene, CDR3 amino acid sequence and J gene were exactly matched to a known reactive TCR set. The reference SARS-CoV-2 TCR set was obtained from MIRA and was filtered for enrichment in COVID-19-positive ImmuneCODE repertoires, whereby public or cross-reactive TCRs were removed. Based on the MIRA antigens, annotated TCRs were further analysed at the level of specific ORF or position within ORF. Depth was the summed frequency of annotated unique rearrangements, while breadth was defined as annotated unique rearrangements over total unique productive rearrangements. Two-sided Wilcoxon rank-sum tests were applied when comparing TCR breadth between groups. TCRdb retrieved this table from immuneACCESS and kept in-frame rearrangements only. Not all clones are present; in checked studies, unresolved V genes account for under half, and no reason is known for the remainder. V and J calls and clone size are given by that table; D and trimming were obtained from the DNA. Here the sample has 500,000 or so clones; roughly 89% occur a single time. The top ten clonotypes cover roughly 12% of the sample.

Taken with the paper, the label for treatment or condition translates to: some 19 received Ad26.COV2.S at low or high dose, single or two shots; roughly five received placebo; per-sample allocation not given. Repertoires of vaccine and placebo recipients were sequenced from samples taken on day 63 after the first injection. Between 29 July and 7 August 2020, Cohort 1b enrolled around 24 adults aged 18-55 years at one site in Boston, USA. Ad26.COV2.S was a replication-incompetent adenovirus type 26 vector expressing a prefusion-stabilized SARS-CoV-2 spike protein from the original Wuhan strain. Looking up the germline V gene yields CDR1 MDHEN and CDR2 SYDVKM. The V and J ends are trimmed by 8 bases and 14 bases, leaving 13 bases between them. The CDR3 sequence holds 11 residues, the cysteine and phenylalanine included. Just CDR3 DNA is preserved here, 33 bases in frame from base 1. This record comes from a study of Ad26.COV2.S vaccination and SARS-CoV-2 variants listed by TCRdb under 2021. Regarding the research as a whole: Vaccine-arm donors were drawn from COV1001, a multicentre, randomized, double-blind, placebo-controlled phase I-IIa trial of Ad26.COV2.S in healthy adults. Ad26.COV2.S was given intramuscularly at 5x10^10 or 1x10^11 viral particles, as a single shot or as two shots 56 days apart. Sequencing of the TCRbeta repertoire served to evaluate the specificity and breadth of SARS-CoV-2-reactive T cell receptors following Ad26.COV2.S vaccination. The TCR-sequenced set comprised approximately 32 samples: approximately 20 Ad26.COV2.S vaccine recipients, 5 placebo recipients and 8 SARS-CoV-2 convalescent individuals. Participants in the trial were split at random into five groups of five each, receiving low-dose or high-dose Ad26.COV2.S once or twice, or else placebo on both occasions. Throughout the experiments and outcome assessment, investigators stayed blinded to trial group allocation. The full study reports these points: After vaccination, spike-specific CD8+ and CD4+ T cell responses were reported to show substantial breadth. It was noted by the authors that total T cell responses may have been underestimated by the TCR breadth and depth analyses. The study was not powered for comparison of responses between vaccine doses or regimens. Vaccine and placebo recipients had similar non-spike TCR breadth, a finding consistent with the vaccine containing only spike. Spike-specific TCR breadth was higher in Ad26.COV2.S recipients than in placebo recipients (P = 0.0014).

The sample consisted of peripheral blood, taken in a trial of Ad26.COV2.S vaccine versus placebo. The rearranged chain carries TRBV28 and TRBJ1-6; the D gene identity is not certain. The clonotype comes from a person between 18 and 59 years old who received the Ad26.COV2.S COVID-19 vaccine or a placebo. The bases are TGTGCCAGCGGTCCCTACACCACCCTCCACTTT. Translated, it reads CASGPYTTLHF.